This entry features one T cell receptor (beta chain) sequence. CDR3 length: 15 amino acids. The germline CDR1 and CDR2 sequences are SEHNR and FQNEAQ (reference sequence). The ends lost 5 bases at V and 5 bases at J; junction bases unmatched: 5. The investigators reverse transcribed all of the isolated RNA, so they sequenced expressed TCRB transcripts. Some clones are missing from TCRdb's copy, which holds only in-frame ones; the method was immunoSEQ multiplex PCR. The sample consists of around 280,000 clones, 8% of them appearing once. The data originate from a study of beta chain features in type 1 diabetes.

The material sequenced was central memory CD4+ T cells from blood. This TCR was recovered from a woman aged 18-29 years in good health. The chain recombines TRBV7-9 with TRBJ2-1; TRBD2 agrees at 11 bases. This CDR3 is CASSGSGGAHNEQFF. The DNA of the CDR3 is TGTGCCAGCAGCGGTAGCGGGGGGGCACACAATGAGCAGTTCTTC.